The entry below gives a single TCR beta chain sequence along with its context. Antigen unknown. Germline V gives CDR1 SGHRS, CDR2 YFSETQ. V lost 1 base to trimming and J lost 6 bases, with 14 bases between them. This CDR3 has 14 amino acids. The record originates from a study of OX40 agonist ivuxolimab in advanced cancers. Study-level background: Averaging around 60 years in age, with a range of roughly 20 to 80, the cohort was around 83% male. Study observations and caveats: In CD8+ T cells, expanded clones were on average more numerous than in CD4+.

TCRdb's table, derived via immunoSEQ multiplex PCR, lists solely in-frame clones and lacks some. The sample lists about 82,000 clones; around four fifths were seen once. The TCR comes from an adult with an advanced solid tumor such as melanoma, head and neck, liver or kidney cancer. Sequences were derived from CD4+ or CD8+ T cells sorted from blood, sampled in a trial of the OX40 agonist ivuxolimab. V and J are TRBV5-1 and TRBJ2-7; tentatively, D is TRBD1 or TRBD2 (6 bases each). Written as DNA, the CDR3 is TGCGCCAGCAGCTTGCCGGAGGGGGTCTCCGAGCAGTACTTC. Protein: CASSLPEGVSEQYF.